This T cell receptor beta chain was found in a study of T cell changes during pregnancy in multiple sclerosis. Profiling relied on immunoSEQ multiplex PCR, and the TCRdb table lists in-frame clones only, not all of them. In the table there are about 110,000 clones, about 90% of which are singletons. V was clipped by 5 bases and J by 1 base; unmatched bases: 3. The CDR3 extends over 15 amino acids. Germline V lookup: CDR1 SSHAT, CDR2 FNYEAQ (reference sequence). This clonotype was sampled from a female donor with multiple sclerosis, enrolled in a pregnancy study. The chain links TRBV7-7 to TRBJ2-3; 10 positions match TRBD2. Sequenced here: peripheral blood, sampled before pregnancy. The CDR3 DNA follows: TGTGCCAGCAGCCGAACTAGCGGGGGCACAGATACGCAGTATTTT. Protein product: CASSRTSGGTDTQYF.